This TCR beta chain is from a study of identical twins. Study findings and constraints: Conclusions were drawn cross-sectionally by statistical analysis, without following the same donors.

A note on this clonotype: Its antigen is currently unknown.

Trimming shortened V by 7 bases and J by 2 bases, and 7 bases separated the two germline ends. Germline CDR1 and CDR2: ENHRY and SYGVKD. The CDR3 has 12 residues. MiXCR, run by TCRdb on the 5' RACE reads, gives a single entry per CDR3 protein. Found here are approximately 500,000 distinct CDR3 sequences, roughly 15% of them singletons; the top ten hold less than 0.5%. The data also belong to a second study, concerning yellow fever vaccine responses in identical twins.

V is TRBV10-3 and J is TRBJ2-3; D possibly corresponds to TRBD2 (5 bases). The TCR was taken from a woman aged 18-35 years in good health. Sequences were obtained from CD4+ T cells sorted from blood. CDR3 in DNA: TGTGCCATCATGACTAACACAGATACGCAGTATTTT. Amino acid sequence: CAIMTNTDTQYF.